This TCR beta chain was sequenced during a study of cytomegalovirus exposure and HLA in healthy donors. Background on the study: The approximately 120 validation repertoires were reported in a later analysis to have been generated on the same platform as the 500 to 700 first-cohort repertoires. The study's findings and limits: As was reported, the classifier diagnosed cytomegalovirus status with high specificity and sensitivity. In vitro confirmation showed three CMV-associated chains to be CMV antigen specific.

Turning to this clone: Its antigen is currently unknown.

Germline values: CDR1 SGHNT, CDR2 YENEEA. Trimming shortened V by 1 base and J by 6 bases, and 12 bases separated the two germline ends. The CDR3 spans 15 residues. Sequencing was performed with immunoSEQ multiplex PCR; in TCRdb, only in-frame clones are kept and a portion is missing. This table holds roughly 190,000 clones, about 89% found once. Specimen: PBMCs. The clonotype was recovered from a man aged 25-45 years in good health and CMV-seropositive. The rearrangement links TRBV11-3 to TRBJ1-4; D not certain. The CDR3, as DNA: TGTGCCAGCAGCTTAGGGATGGGGAGTGATGAAAAACTGTTTTTT. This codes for CASSLGMGSDEKLFF.